This T cell receptor beta chain was observed in a study of T cells after yellow fever vaccination. Study background: SMART-Seq v4 Ultra Low Input prepared the low-cell-number fractions.

This clonotype was seen a handful of times. Its antigen remains unidentified. UMIs and a universal primer site were added when TCR cDNA was made by 5'RACE template switching. TCRdb re-called the 5' RACE reads through MiXCR, storing one row per CDR3 protein. The sample contains roughly 340,000 distinct CDR3 sequences, 8.7% of which appear only once. With 3 bases clipped from V and 4 bases from J, the junction kept 8 bases outside the gene matches. This CDR3 comprises 16 residues. Study-level findings and limits: Most primary-vaccination clones recurred post-booster (approximately 96% CD4, about 87% CD8).

The rearrangement uses TRBV12-3 or TRBV12-4 and TRBJ2-4; 8 nucleotides line up with TRBD2. This sequence was found in a man aged 18 to 30 who received the YFV17D yellow fever vaccine. Specimen: PBMCs, collected on the day of the first yellow fever vaccination. DNA of the CDR3: TGTGCCAGCAGTTTTGGGCTAGCGGGTCCGAAAAACATTCAGTACTTC. Its protein product is CASSFGLAGPKNIQYF.